This record concerns one T cell receptor beta chain sequence. Those enrolled in Seattle joined during active infection and were followed longitudinally afterward. From germline, CDR1 is SGHDT and CDR2 YYEEEE. Trimming cost V 5 bases and J 7 bases; bases outside gene matches: 6. The CDR3 is made up of 14 amino acids. The data are from a study of blood T cell repertoires in COVID-19. At the level of the study: Material from acute and convalescent COVID-19 was sourced from the United States, Italy and Spain. T cells, B-cell-depleted T cells, or PBMCs provided the cDNA or gDNA that served as material.

Per the original methods: Estimation of nucleated cell counts relied on the amplification of reference gene primers. The repertoire was sequenced with immunoSEQ multiplex PCR; TCRdb's copy has only in-frame clones and lacks some. The V and J calls and clone size come from that table; D and trimming were worked out from the DNA. The sample lists some 210,000 clones, roughly 92% occurring once. This clonotype originated in a man aged 55 to 70 with COVID-19, enrolled during active disease. The sequencing sample was made of peripheral blood. This chain connects TRBV5-6 to TRBJ1-6, with 7 bases lining up with TRBD1. The CDR3 DNA follows: TGTGCCAGCAGTCACAGGGGACTGAATTCACCCCTCCACTTT. Amino acid sequence: CASSHRGLNSPLHF.